This TCR beta chain is drawn from a study of T-cell memory formation after mild COVID-19. The wider study: TCR clusters were largely donor specific.

Study conclusions and caveats: Clones which contracted sat mainly in CM and EM if CD4+, and in EMRA if CD8+. The authors did not confirm SARS-CoV-2 specificity of second-wave clones peaking day 37.

A single record per CDR3 protein comes from TCRdb applying MiXCR to the 5' RACE reads. The sample contains about 350,000 distinct CDR3 sequences, under 25% of which appear only once. Worth noting for this clonotype: Its antigen is still unknown.

The CDR3 has 15 amino acids. The germline V gene encodes CDR1 MNHEY and CDR2 SVGEGT. Between the trimmed V and J ends, which lost 5 bases and 0 bases, there was a span of 11 bases. This TCR derives from a young man who had mild COVID-19 (a few samples of this study predate the infection). Cell type and time point are not known. What was sequenced was PBMCs or a T cell subset sorted from them (not recorded which). The chain recombines TRBV6-2 or TRBV6-3 with TRBJ2-4; D might be TRBD2 (5 bases). The CDR3 DNA follows: TGTGCCAGCAGTGAAGACGGACTAGCCAAAAACATTCAGTACTTC. Amino acids: CASSEDGLAKNIQYF.